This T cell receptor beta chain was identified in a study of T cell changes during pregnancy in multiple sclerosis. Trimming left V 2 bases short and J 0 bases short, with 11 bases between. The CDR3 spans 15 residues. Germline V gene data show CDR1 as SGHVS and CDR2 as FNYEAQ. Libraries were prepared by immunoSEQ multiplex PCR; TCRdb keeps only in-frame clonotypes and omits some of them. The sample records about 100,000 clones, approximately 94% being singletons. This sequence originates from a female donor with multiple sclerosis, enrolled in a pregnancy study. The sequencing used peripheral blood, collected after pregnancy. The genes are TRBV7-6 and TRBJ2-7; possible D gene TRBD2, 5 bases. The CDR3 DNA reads TGTGCCAGCAGCTTAAGTCGGGGTCCCTCCTACGAGCAGTACTTC. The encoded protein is CASSLSRGPSYEQYF.